This entry concerns a single T cell receptor (beta chain). The antigen this receptor binds is unknown. There are no base qualities to consult, and no much larger clone falls within one base. This entry is derived from a study of vaccination effects on CD4 cells after COVID-19 (dated by TCRdb to between 2021 and 2024). For context, the study as a whole: To identify antigen-specific CD4+ T cell clonotypes by their expansion, the ViraFEST assay first stimulated PBMC with viral peptide pools and then applied TCR sequencing. Each participant got two doses of an mRNA SARS-CoV-2 vaccine, either BNT162b2 or mRNA-1273. About 2.1 million PBMC per well were cultured with 9 to 10 ug/ml peptides in IMDM containing approximately 4.5% human AB serum, 8.5 to 10 IU/ml IL-2 and gentamicin. SARS-CoV-2 spike-specific CD4+ TCR repertoires were compared before and after mRNA vaccination in COVID-19 convalescent patients and in infection-naive vaccine recipients. A total of approximately 9 COVID-19 convalescent patients and a handful of SARS-CoV-2-naive healthy vaccine recipients were included in the full study. Cultures from other donors in the study were sequenced with the Oncomine TCR Beta short-read assay on an Illumina iSeq 100. What the work shows at the level of the full study, not this receptor alone: The study was limited by a small number of convalescent patients and lacked early post-infection timepoints. Among healthy vaccine recipients, nearly all vaccine-induced clones were SARS-CoV-2 mono-reactive, and only 1 of 255 was cross-reactive with common cold coronaviruses. Both infection-induced and vaccine-induced clones contracted markedly at late post-vaccination timepoints, which is consistent with waning T cell responses.

Receptor amplification or capture employed the immunoSEQ multiplex PCR assay. DNA from the CD4+ T cells that had been cultured and isolated underwent TCR beta CDR3 sequencing. Per the authors' processing: Non-productive TCR sequences were discarded, and reads were trimmed to the CDR3 region, with only CDR3s of 7 or more amino acids retained. Antigen-specific clonotypes were identified using the MANAFEST web app by comparison of expansion in peptide wells against reference cultures. To be called positive, a clone needed expansion at FDR<0.05 compared with the reference and with all other wells, an odds ratio greater than 5, and a frequency greater than 0.1% in two replicate wells. A clonotype was called cross-reactive if it was significantly expanded both in SARS-CoV-2 spike wells and in at least one common cold coronavirus spike condition. Using the stringdist R package, CDR3 similarity was measured by Levenshtein distance, and unrooted trees were constructed with ape in R 3.6.1. TCRdb stores this immuneACCESS table with in-frame sequences only. Part of the clones is absent; in the studies checked, under half of the shortfall reflects unresolved V genes, and no reason is known for the rest. That table furnishes V, J and clone size, whereas the DNA furnished D and trimming. This sample has tens of thousands of clones in its table, and approximately 70% of those were observed once. Of the sample, roughly 5.5% is held by the ten largest clones.

After around eleven days of culture, CD4+ T cells were isolated with the EasySep CD4+ T cell isolation kit. Negative nucleocapsid antibody results before and after vaccination confirmed that the healthy vaccine recipients had no prior SARS-CoV-2 infection. On days 3 and 7, half of the culture medium was replaced with fresh IL-2-containing medium. Each peptide stimulation condition was cultured in triplicate wells unless otherwise noted. Using Ficoll-Paque Plus gradient centrifugation, PBMC were separated from whole blood and then either used fresh or cryopreserved at -140C. Genomic DNA was extracted from cultured CD4+ T cells with the QIAamp micro DNA kit. The starting material was CD4+ T cells from PBMCs cultured without peptide, obtained before COVID-19 vaccination. The TCR was taken from a human donor who received a COVID-19 vaccine.

The nucleotide sequence is TGCGCCAGCAGCCATTTGGGACAGTCCTCCTACGAGCAGTACTTC. It is translated as CASSHLGQSSYEQYF. The chain links TRBV4-3 with TRBJ2-7, and 7 junction bases match TRBD1. The germline V gene sets CDR1 to LGHNA and CDR2 to YSLEER. Relative to germline, V is missing 3 bases and J is missing 0 bases, with 5 bases of the junction outside any gene match. CDR3 length: 15 amino acids, cysteine to phenylalanine. CDR3 DNA is the only sequence kept; it has 45 bases, read in frame from the first base.